Listed below are T cell receptor beta chains from one sample, sequenced in a study of T-cell reconstitution after alpha-beta-depleted transplantation in children. TCRdb passed the PCR reads through MiXCR, listing each CDR3 protein once. Of fewer than 750,000 distinct CDR3 sequences detected, roughly 27% appear once; the ten largest clones hold 30% to 40%. The starting material was PBMCs, obtained before TCRalphabeta/CD19-depleted stem cell transplant. All receptors derive from a boy under two years old with Wiskott-Aldrich syndrome, due to receive a stem cell transplant. Each CDR3 is given with its conserved first and last residue. A D gene is named only where the DNA matches it firmly. Not every row has a clone size; where given, it reads once, few, many or a size class.

j_gene: TRBJ2-7; abundance: -; v_gene: TRBV3-1; d_gene: TRBD1; CDR3aa: CASSPSGQANYEQYF; CDR3nt: TGTGCCAGCAGCCCGTCGGGACAGGCAAACTACGAGCAGTACTTC
j_gene: TRBJ2-1; abundance: few; v_gene: TRBV15; d_gene: TRBD2; CDR3aa: CATSRPGHGRARNEQFF; CDR3nt: TGTGCCACCAGCAGACCAGGGCACGGGAGGGCTCGCAATGAGCAGTTCTTC
j_gene: TRBJ1-2; abundance: few; v_gene: TRBV10-3; d_gene: -; CDR3aa: CAISGRGDGYTF; CDR3nt: TGTGCCATCAGTGGACGTGGAGATGGCTACACCTTC
j_gene: TRBJ2-2; abundance: few; v_gene: TRBV28; d_gene: -; CDR3aa: CASSLLGGGRSGTGELFF; CDR3nt: TGTGCCAGCAGCCTCCTAGGGGGCGGGAGAAGTGGGACCGGGGAGCTGTTTTTT
j_gene: TRBJ1-5; abundance: few; v_gene: TRBV10-3; d_gene: -; CDR3aa: CAISEGQTLQPQHF; CDR3nt: TGTGCCATCAGTGAGGGACAGACCCTACAGCCCCAGCATTTT
j_gene: TRBJ2-7; abundance: -; v_gene: TRBV7-3; d_gene: TRBD1; CDR3aa: CASSFLRDRDTYEQYF; CDR3nt: TGTGCCAGCAGCTTTCTCCGGGACAGGGACACCTACGAGCAGTACTTC
j_gene: TRBJ2-1; abundance: few; v_gene: TRBV20-1; d_gene: -; CDR3aa: CSAVQGSEQFF; CDR3nt: TGCAGTGCTGTCCAGGGGAGTGAGCAGTTCTTC
j_gene: TRBJ2-1; abundance: -; v_gene: TRBV25-1; d_gene: TRBD2; CDR3aa: CASSELPSGRISEQFF; CDR3nt: TGTGCCAGCAGTGAACTTCCTAGCGGGAGAATTTCTGAGCAGTTCTTC
j_gene: TRBJ2-3; abundance: few; v_gene: TRBV7-3; d_gene: TRBD1; CDR3aa: CASSLRGGTGADTQYF; CDR3nt: TGTGCCAGCAGCTTAAGGGGGGGGACAGGGGCAGATACGCAGTATTTT
j_gene: TRBJ1-6; abundance: few; v_gene: TRBV5-1; d_gene: TRBD1; CDR3aa: CASSLRPPGQPTLPYNSPLHF; CDR3nt: TGCGCCAGCAGCTTGCGCCCGCCGGGACAGCCAACTTTACCTTATAATTCACCCCTCCACTTT
j_gene: TRBJ2-3; abundance: many; v_gene: TRBV7-2; d_gene: -; CDR3aa: CASSSLDTDTQYF; CDR3nt: TGTGCCAGCAGCTCCTTGGACACAGATACGCAGTATTTT
j_gene: TRBJ1-3; abundance: -; v_gene: TRBV15; d_gene: -; CDR3aa: CATSRDRRGNTIYF; CDR3nt: TGTGCCACCAGCAGAGATCGCAGGGGAAACACCATATATTTT
j_gene: TRBJ1-3; abundance: -; v_gene: TRBV13; d_gene: -; CDR3aa: CASSLVGRVYSGNTIYF; CDR3nt: TGTGCCAGCAGCTTAGTGGGCAGAGTCTACTCTGGAAACACCATATATTTT
j_gene: TRBJ1-1; abundance: -; v_gene: TRBV10-3; d_gene: -; CDR3aa: CAISEGGRANTEAFF; CDR3nt: TGTGCCATCAGTGAGGGGGGGAGGGCGAACACTGAAGCTTTCTTT
j_gene: TRBJ2-2; abundance: -; v_gene: TRBV7-8; d_gene: -; CDR3aa: CASSPVDSLNTGELFF; CDR3nt: TGTGCCAGCAGCCCAGTCGACAGCCTGAACACCGGGGAGCTGTTTTTT
j_gene: TRBJ1-2; abundance: few; v_gene: TRBV11-2; d_gene: -; CDR3aa: CASSPAPDNYGYTF; CDR3nt: TGTGCCAGCAGCCCAGCCCCGGACAACTATGGCTACACCTTC
j_gene: TRBJ2-5; abundance: -; v_gene: TRBV7-6; d_gene: TRBD2; CDR3aa: CASSFSIAGARETQYF; CDR3nt: TGTGCCAGCAGCTTCTCAATAGCGGGAGCTCGGGAGACCCAGTACTTC
j_gene: TRBJ2-7; abundance: -; v_gene: TRBV6-2/TRBV6-3; d_gene: -; CDR3aa: CASSSSRIDYEQYF; CDR3nt: -
j_gene: TRBJ2-5; abundance: -; v_gene: TRBV5-6; d_gene: -; CDR3aa: CASSVDYTETQYF; CDR3nt: TGTGCCAGCAGCGTGGACTATACGGAGACCCAGTACTTC
j_gene: TRBJ2-7; abundance: -; v_gene: TRBV20-1; d_gene: TRBD2; CDR3aa: CSAHGTAGGVLEQYF; CDR3nt: TGCAGTGCCCACGGCACGGCGGGAGGGGTCCTCGAGCAGTACTTC
j_gene: TRBJ2-3; abundance: few; v_gene: TRBV11-2; d_gene: TRBD2; CDR3aa: CASSPPRGLADTQYF; CDR3nt: TGTGCCAGCAGCCCGCCCCGGGGACTAGCGGATACGCAGTATTTT
j_gene: TRBJ2-2; abundance: -; v_gene: TRBV4-1; d_gene: TRBD2; CDR3aa: CASSHDPGLAGGKNTGELFF; CDR3nt: TGCGCCAGCAGCCACGACCCGGGACTAGCGGGAGGAAAGAACACCGGGGAGCTGTTTTTT
j_gene: TRBJ1-1; abundance: few; v_gene: TRBV20-1; d_gene: -; CDR3aa: CSASRGYSGTEAFF; CDR3nt: TGCAGTGCTAGCAGAGGGTATTCCGGAACTGAAGCTTTCTTT
j_gene: TRBJ2-2; abundance: -; v_gene: TRBV4-2; d_gene: -; CDR3aa: CASSQDKNRGGGELFF; CDR3nt: TGTGCCAGCAGCCAAGATAAGAACAGGGGAGGCGGGGAGCTGTTTTTT
j_gene: TRBJ1-6; abundance: few; v_gene: TRBV5-1; d_gene: -; CDR3aa: CASSRNRVSPLHF; CDR3nt: TGCGCCAGCAGCCGTAACAGGGTTTCACCCCTCCACTTT
j_gene: TRBJ1-4; abundance: few; v_gene: TRBV20-1; d_gene: -; CDR3aa: CSARSLDEKLFF; CDR3nt: TGCAGTGCTAGAAGCCTGGATGAAAAACTGTTTTTT
j_gene: TRBJ2-4; abundance: -; v_gene: TRBV7-9; d_gene: -; CDR3aa: CASRKWTDPSNIQYF; CDR3nt: TGTGCCAGCAGAAAATGGACAGACCCTTCAAACATTCAGTACTTC
j_gene: TRBJ2-1; abundance: -; v_gene: TRBV28; d_gene: -; CDR3aa: CASSSNRGAQFF; CDR3nt: TGTGCCAGCAGTTCTAACCGCGGGGCGCAGTTCTTC
j_gene: TRBJ1-5; abundance: few; v_gene: TRBV15; d_gene: -; CDR3aa: CATSREGTATGPQHF; CDR3nt: TGTGCCACCAGCAGAGAAGGAACAGCCACGGGGCCCCAGCATTTT
j_gene: TRBJ2-1; abundance: -; v_gene: TRBV28; d_gene: TRBD2; CDR3aa: CASSAWTSGSFYNEQFF; CDR3nt: TGTGCCAGCAGTGCCTGGACAAGCGGGAGCTTCTACAATGAGCAGTTCTTC
j_gene: TRBJ2-1; abundance: -; v_gene: TRBV15; d_gene: -; CDR3aa: CATSRDLVNEQFF; CDR3nt: TGTGCCACCAGCAGAGATCTGGTGAATGAGCAGTTCTTC
j_gene: TRBJ2-1; abundance: few; v_gene: TRBV2; d_gene: TRBD2; CDR3aa: CASDIWGTSGGSSYNEQFF; CDR3nt: TGTGCCAGCGACATCTGGGGTACTAGCGGTGGGAGCTCCTACAATGAGCAGTTCTTC
j_gene: TRBJ2-1; abundance: -; v_gene: TRBV24-1; d_gene: TRBD2; CDR3aa: CATCPGWREVFGNEQFF; CDR3nt: TGTGCCACCTGCCCGGGCTGGCGGGAGGTTTTCGGCAATGAGCAGTTCTTC
j_gene: TRBJ2-1; abundance: many; v_gene: TRBV12-3/TRBV12-4; d_gene: -; CDR3aa: CASSFRSSYNEQFF; CDR3nt: TGTGCCAGCAGTTTTCGGAGCTCCTACAATGAGCAGTTCTTC
j_gene: TRBJ1-1; abundance: few; v_gene: TRBV4-1; d_gene: -; CDR3aa: CASSEGQVFRSNAFF; CDR3nt: TGCGCCAGCAGCGAAGGTCAGGTATTTCGGTCGAACGCTTTCTTT
j_gene: TRBJ1-2; abundance: many; v_gene: TRBV5-6; d_gene: TRBD1; CDR3aa: CASSPGRGPGYTF; CDR3nt: TGTGCCAGCAGCCCCGGCAGGGGGCCTGGCTACACCTTC
j_gene: TRBJ1-2; abundance: -; v_gene: TRBV12-3/TRBV12-4; d_gene: TRBD1; CDR3aa: CASSPRQGAYYGYTF; CDR3nt: TGTGCCAGCAGCCCCCGACAGGGGGCTTACTATGGCTACACCTTC
j_gene: TRBJ2-6; abundance: -; v_gene: TRBV5-1; d_gene: -; CDR3aa: CASSLVGTPISSGANVLTF; CDR3nt: TGCGCCAGCAGCTTGGTGGGGACACCAATCTCCTCTGGGGCCAACGTCCTGACTTTC
j_gene: TRBJ1-1; abundance: -; v_gene: TRBV5-1; d_gene: -; CDR3aa: CASSRAGRNTEAFF; CDR3nt: TGCGCCAGCAGCCGGGCGGGTCGGAACACTGAAGCTTTCTTT
j_gene: TRBJ2-5; abundance: many; v_gene: TRBV5-1; d_gene: TRBD1; CDR3aa: CASSLRDRGQETQYF; CDR3nt: TGCGCCAGCAGCTTACGTGACAGGGGGCAAGAGACCCAGTACTTC
j_gene: TRBJ1-1; abundance: -; v_gene: TRBV5-6; d_gene: -; CDR3aa: CASSFNIRPTNTEAFF; CDR3nt: TGTGCCAGCAGCTTTAATATCAGGCCGACGAACACTGAAGCTTTCTTT
j_gene: TRBJ2-3; abundance: -; v_gene: TRBV10-3; d_gene: TRBD2; CDR3aa: CAISGASGSVSDTQYF; CDR3nt: TGTGCCATCAGCGGAGCTAGCGGGAGCGTTTCAGATACGCAGTATTTT
j_gene: TRBJ2-3; abundance: few; v_gene: TRBV12-3/TRBV12-4; d_gene: -; CDR3aa: CASSLTPLTRSWDF; CDR3nt: TGTGCCAGCAGTTTAACCCCTCTCACCCGTAGTTGGGATTTT
j_gene: TRBJ2-7; abundance: few; v_gene: TRBV27; d_gene: -; CDR3aa: CASSLGQFPYEQYF; CDR3nt: TGTGCCAGCAGTTTGGGCCAGTTTCCCTACGAGCAGTACTTC
j_gene: TRBJ2-4; abundance: -; v_gene: TRBV15; d_gene: TRBD2; CDR3aa: CATSRGAGDMNIQYF; CDR3nt: TGTGCCACCAGCAGAGGGGCGGGAGATATGAACATTCAGTACTTC
j_gene: TRBJ2-1; abundance: many; v_gene: TRBV7-2; d_gene: TRBD2; CDR3aa: CASSLKKSGLAVEQFF; CDR3nt: TGTGCCAGCAGCTTAAAGAAGAGCGGACTAGCGGTCGAGCAGTTCTTC
j_gene: TRBJ2-3; abundance: few; v_gene: TRBV4-1; d_gene: -; CDR3aa: CASSQPSTDTQYF; CDR3nt: TGCGCCAGCAGCCAACCGAGTACAGATACGCAGTATTTT
j_gene: TRBJ2-1; abundance: -; v_gene: TRBV25-1; d_gene: -; CDR3aa: CASSEYLAGPYYNEQFF; CDR3nt: TGTGCCAGCAGTGAATATCTCGCGGGGCCCTACTACAATGAGCAGTTCTTC
j_gene: TRBJ2-2; abundance: -; v_gene: TRBV27; d_gene: TRBD2; CDR3aa: CASSLSGRLHTGELFF; CDR3nt: TGTGCCAGCAGTTTAAGCGGGAGGTTACACACCGGGGAGCTGTTTTTT
j_gene: TRBJ2-7; abundance: -; v_gene: TRBV7-8; d_gene: -; CDR3aa: CASSGNRESYEQYF; CDR3nt: TGTGCCAGCAGCGGCAACAGGGAATCCTACGAGCAGTACTTC
j_gene: TRBJ2-2; abundance: -; v_gene: TRBV5-5; d_gene: -; CDR3aa: CASSLSSRLGELFF; CDR3nt: TGTGCCAGCAGCTTGAGTTCTCGGCTCGGGGAGCTGTTTTTT
j_gene: TRBJ2-1; abundance: few; v_gene: TRBV5-6; d_gene: -; CDR3aa: CASSQVGGHYNEQFF; CDR3nt: TGTGCCAGCAGCCAGGTAGGGGGACACTACAATGAGCAGTTCTTC
j_gene: TRBJ2-5; abundance: few; v_gene: TRBV12-3/TRBV12-4; d_gene: -; CDR3aa: CASSPRGGYQETQYF; CDR3nt: TGTGCCAGCAGTCCCAGGGGCGGGTACCAAGAGACCCAGTACTTC
j_gene: TRBJ2-7; abundance: few; v_gene: TRBV19; d_gene: -; CDR3aa: CASSISGREQYF; CDR3nt: TGTGCCAGTAGTATCTCGGGGCGCGAGCAGTACTTC
j_gene: TRBJ2-3; abundance: few; v_gene: TRBV2; d_gene: TRBD1; CDR3aa: CASPGQSTDTQYF; CDR3nt: TGTGCCAGCCCGGGACAGAGCACAGATACGCAGTATTTT